This paragraph reports one TCR beta chain. What it binds is not known. The record originates from a study of CD8 T cells in ankylosing spondylitis. Study results and limitations: In reactive arthritis synovial fluid and blood, some motif variants had been reported before.

Trimming removed 3 bases at V and 3 bases at J, with 12 bases between. Germline V gene data show CDR1 as DFQATT and CDR2 as SNEGSKA (reference sequence). The CDR3 runs to 13 residues. Each CDR3 protein gets one entry after TCRdb re-called the 5' RACE reads with MiXCR. Among 200,000 to 250,000 distinct CDR3 sequences listed, roughly 25% were seen once. The specimen sequenced was blood, either unsorted or a sorted T cell fraction (not recorded which). The gene calls are TRBV20-1 and TRBJ2-7; the D gene is possibly TRBD1 (5 bases). This receptor was identified in a male donor with ankylosing spondylitis or in good health (not recorded which). In DNA, the CDR3 is TGCAGTGCTAGGCACCCGACAGACTACGAGCAGTACTTC. Translating gives CSARHPTDYEQYF.